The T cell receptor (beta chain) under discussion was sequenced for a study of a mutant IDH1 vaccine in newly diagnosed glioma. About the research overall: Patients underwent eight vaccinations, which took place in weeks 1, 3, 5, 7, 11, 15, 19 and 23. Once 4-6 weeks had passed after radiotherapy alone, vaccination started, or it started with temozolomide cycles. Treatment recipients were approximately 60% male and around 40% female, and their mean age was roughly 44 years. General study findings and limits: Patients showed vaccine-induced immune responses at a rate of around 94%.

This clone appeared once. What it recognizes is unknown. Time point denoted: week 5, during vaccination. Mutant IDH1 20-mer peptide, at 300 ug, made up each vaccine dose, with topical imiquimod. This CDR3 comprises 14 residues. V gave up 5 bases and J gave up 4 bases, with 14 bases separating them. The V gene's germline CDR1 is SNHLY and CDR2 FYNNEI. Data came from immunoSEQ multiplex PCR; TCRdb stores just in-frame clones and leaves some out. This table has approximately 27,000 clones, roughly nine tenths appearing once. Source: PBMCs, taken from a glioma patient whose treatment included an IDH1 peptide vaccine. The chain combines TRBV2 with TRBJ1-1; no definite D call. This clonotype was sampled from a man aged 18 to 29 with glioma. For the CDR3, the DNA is TGTGCCAGCAGTCATAGTAAGGGAGGCACTGAAGCTTTCTTT. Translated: CASSHSKGGTEAFF. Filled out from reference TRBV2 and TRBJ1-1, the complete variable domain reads EPEVTQTPSHQVTQMGQEVILRCVPISNHLYFYWYRQILGQKVEFLVSFYNNEISEKSEIFDDQFSVERPDGSNFTLKIRSTKLEDSAMYFCASSHSKGGTEAFFGQGTRLTVV.